This T cell receptor (beta chain) was sequenced in a study of CXCR3-negative and CXCR3-positive naive CD8 T cells. Study-wide results and caveats: CD5 surface expression was similar among naive subsets, and TCR strength was estimated by inference from TRB CDR3 properties. The majority of assays used fresh PBMCs, and CXCR3 expression partially decreased after cryopreservation. Comparison of naive cells showed more hydrophobic TRB CDR3s in CXCR3-positive than in CXCR3-negative naive cells. Sequencing showed both naive subsets with comparably high diversity, and memory CD8+ cells much lower.

In the case of this clonotype: Its antigen is not identified.

Through 5' RACE with UMI labels, the TRB cDNA libraries were prepared. No DNA is given; TCRdb re-called the 5' RACE reads and lists each CDR3 protein once. This sample lists about 60,000 distinct CDR3 sequences; its ten largest clones have approximately 0.74%. The sequencing input was naive CXCR3+ CD8+ T cells from blood. Subset specified: CD45RO-CCR7+CD27+CD95- naive CD8+ T cells expressing CXCR3 (TNR3+). The TCR originated in a human donor in good health. Some clones in this sample may be carry-over from other donors' samples.

CDR3 loop: CSARGLAVAGGGVQETQYF. This rearrangement joins TRBV20-1 to TRBJ2-5; TCRdb's D call, TRBD2, is unchecked because there is no DNA. Germline loops: CDR1 DFQATT, CDR2 SNEGSKA (reference sequence). This CDR3 is built from 19 residues.